The 24 T cell receptor beta chains listed next were all sequenced from one sample in a study of cytomegalovirus exposure and HLA in healthy donors. Primers included in the PCR were 60 Vbeta and 13 Jbeta primers. The protocol was immunoSEQ multiplex PCR, while the TCRdb copy is restricted to in-frame clones and leaves out a portion. The sample has 75,000 to 90,000 clones; around a tenth are singletons. Specimen: PBMCs. Receptors were obtained from a man between 60 and 75 years old in good health and CMV-seropositive.

This clone has more than one count but fewer than ten. The V call is TRBV10-1, the J call TRBJ2-7, with 7 positions matching TRBD2. Germline V gene sequence: CDR1 WNHNN, CDR2 SYGVQD (reference sequence). Unmatched junction bases numbered 9, after V lost 3 bases and J lost 4 bases. This CDR3 spans 15 amino acids. CDR3 sequence reads: CASSEGLGGPYEQYV. The CDR3 nucleotides are TGCGCCAGCAGTGAAGGACTAGGAGGCCCTTACGAGCAGTACGTC.

The chain links TRBV28 to TRBJ1-3; 7 bases are a match to TRBD1. With V trimmed by 5 bases and J by 2 bases, 6 bases remained unmatched. This CDR3 region has 15 residues. The germline gives CDR1 MDHEN, CDR2 SYDVKM. Here the CDR3 DNA reads TGTGCCAGCAGTCCACAGGGGTGGACTGGAAACACCATATATTTT. It codes for CASSPQGWTGNTIYF.

Only a few counts were recorded for this clone. This chain joins TRBV7-9 and TRBJ2-7; D gene uncertain. Trimming removed 4 bases from V and 1 base from J, with 11 bases in between. The germline gives CDR1 SEHNR, CDR2 FQNEAQ (reference sequence). The length of the CDR3 is 14 residues. Here the CDR3 DNA reads TGTGCCAGCAGCTCCCCAGGCTTATCCTACGAGCAGTACGTC. It encodes CASSSPGLSYEQYV.

The table lists this clone with a few counts. The J gene is TRBJ2-1, the V gene TRBV4-1; perhaps TRBD2 as D (5 bases). This CDR3 spans 16 amino acids. Looked up from germline, CDR1 is MGHRA and CDR2 is YSYEKL. V lost 7 bases and J lost 6, with 22 bases in between. The CDR3 nucleotides read TGCGCCAGCACCCATTCCGGGAATAGAGCATCCAATGAGCAGTTCTTC. As protein: CASTHSGNRASNEQFF.

There are a few counts of this clone. The J gene is TRBJ2-1, the V gene TRBV7-2; D perhaps matches TRBD1 (6 bases). Germline V CDR1 and CDR2: SGHTA, FQGNSA. This CDR3 has 14 residues. The ends were cut back, 4 bases at V and 12 bases at J, with 19 bases in the middle. The CDR3 coding sequence is TGTGCCAGCAGCTCCGCCGGGACACCGGGCGGGCAGTTCTTC. Encoded protein: CASSSAGTPGGQFF. The full variable domain, with the rest looked up from reference TRBV7-2 and TRBJ2-1, is GAGVSQSPSNKVTEKGKDVELRCDPISGHTALYWYRQSLGQGLEFLIYFQGNSAPDKSGLPSDRFSAERTGGSVSTLTIQRTQQEDSAVYLCASSSAGTPGGQFFGPGTRLTVL.

In nucleotides, the CDR3 is TGTGCCATCGGGGGCGGCGGGGGGTCTGACTACGAGCAGTACGTC. Translated: CAIGGGGGSDYEQYV. V gene TRBV10-3 combines with J gene TRBJ2-7; 8 bases are shared with TRBD2. The V segment lost 8 bases and the J segment 3 bases; nucleotides outside the gene matches: 12. Germline CDR1 ENHRY, CDR2 SYGVKD. This CDR3 is 15 amino acids long.

V is TRBV6-5 and J is TRBJ1-2, with 8 bases identical to TRBD1. Trimming at V came to 5 bases and at J to 6 bases, leaving 5 bases not matched to a gene. Germline-derived CDR1 and CDR2 are MNHEY and SVGAGI. There are 13 residues in the CDR3. CDR3 region: CASSRNRGDGYTF. As DNA, the CDR3 is TGTGCCAGCAGTCGTAACAGGGGGGATGGCTACACCTTC.

Note on this clone: A junction boundary mismatches the germline segment, possibly from a read error. The gene calls are TRBV20-1 and TRBJ2-7; D is possibly TRBD1 (5 bases). The germline V gene encodes CDR1 DFQATT and CDR2 SNEGSKA (reference sequence). The CDR3 extends over 11 amino acids. CDR3 sequence: CSPQGSYEQSF. The CDR3 coding sequence is TGCAGTCCCCAGGGTTCCTACGAGCAGTCCTTC.

This chain joins TRBV5-1 and TRBJ2-3; 14 positions agree with TRBD2. The germline CDR1 and CDR2 sequences are SGHRS and YFSETQ. V lost 5 bases to trimming and J lost 6 bases; unmatched junction nucleotides: 5. The CDR3 is made up of 15 amino acids. The CDR3 DNA is TGCGCCAGCAGGAAGACTAGCGGGAGGGGGGATACGCAGTATTTT. Translation gives CASRKTSGRGDTQYF.

This sequence joins TRBV7-3 and TRBJ2-1, with D maybe TRBD2 (5 bases). Looked up from germline, CDR1 is SGHTA and CDR2 is FQGTGA. The CDR3 has 14 amino acids. V gave up 5 bases and J gave up 9 bases, with 17 bases separating them. CDR3 nucleotides: TGTGCCAGCAGCGAGCCCCGGGGAAGCGGTGAGCAGTTCTTC. Its translation is CASSEPRGSGEQFF. Full variable domain (missing parts from reference TRBV7-3 and TRBJ2-1): GAGVSQTPSNKVTEKGKYVELRCDPISGHTALYWYRQSLGQGPEFLIYFQGTGAADDSGLPNDRFFAVRPEGSVSTLKIQRTERGDSAVYLCASSEPRGSGEQFFGPGTRLTVL.

V usage is TRBV2 and J usage is TRBJ2-6; a weak D match, TRBD2 (7 bases). There are 18 residues in the CDR3. V was trimmed by 7 bases and J by 2 bases, leaving 21 bases between them. Germline CDR1 reads SNHLY; CDR2 reads FYNNEI. CDR3 in amino acids: CASMLAAFEGAGANVLTF. In nucleotides, the CDR3 is TGTGCCAGCATGCTAGCGGCATTCGAGGGGGCTGGGGCCAACGTCCTGACTTTC.

This clone was seen a handful of times. The junction does not match germline at one end; this may be a read error. The V call is TRBV7-9, the J call TRBJ1-2, with 7 bases fitting TRBD1. Per the germline V gene, CDR1 is SEHNR and CDR2 is FQNEAQ (reference sequence). This CDR3 comprises 15 residues. The CDR3: CASSFLGTVNYCYTF. The CDR3 DNA follows: TGTGCCAGCAGCTTCCTCGGGACAGTTAACTATTGCTACACCTTC.

The rearrangement uses TRBV9 and TRBJ1-2, with TRBD1 matching over 7 bases. Germline loops: CDR1 SGDLS, CDR2 YYNGEE. This CDR3 is built from 15 residues. Trimming took 4 bases from V and 4 from J; bases not matched to a gene: 10. DNA of the CDR3: TGTGCCAGCAGCTTCGGGGCAGGGGGTAGCTATGGCTACACCTTC. Its translation is CASSFGAGGSYGYTF. Drawing the rest from reference TRBV9 and TRBJ1-2, the complete variable domain is DSGVTQTPKHLITATGQRVTLRCSPRSGDLSVYWYQQSLDQGLQFLIQYYNGEERAKGNILERFSAQQFPDLHSELNLSSLELGDSALYFCASSFGAGGSYGYTFGSGTRLTVV.

J is TRBJ1-4 and V is TRBV11-2, with D uncertain. V shed 8 bases and J shed 1 base, with 8 bases lying between them. CDR3 length equals 13 residues. Germline assignment: CDR1 SGHAT and CDR2 FQNNGV. This chain's CDR3 is CASAGETNEKLFF. In DNA, the CDR3 is TGTGCCAGCGCCGGGGAAACTAATGAAAAACTGTTTTTT. The full variable domain, in which reference TRBV11-2 and TRBJ1-4 provide the parts outside the CDR3, is EAGVAQSPRYKIIEKRQSVAFWCNPISGHATLYWYQQILGQGPKLLIQFQNNGVVDDSQLPKDRFSAERLKGVDSTLKIQPAKLEDSAVYLCASAGETNEKLFFGSGTQLSVL.

V usage is TRBV7-2 and J usage is TRBJ2-1; 9 nucleotides match TRBD1. The germline V gene has CDR1 SGHTA and CDR2 FQGNSA. With 4 bases clipped from V and 6 bases from J, the junction kept 13 bases outside the gene matches. CDR3 length equals 17 residues. The CDR3 DNA follows: TGTGCCAGCAGCTCCTCATCTCCCGGGACAGGGAGCAATGAGCAGTTCTTC. Its protein product is CASSSSSPGTGSNEQFF.

This clone was found a few times. J is TRBJ2-7 and V is TRBV6-5, with D possibly TRBD2 on 5 matching bases. V gave up 0 bases and J gave up 0 bases, with 12 bases separating them. The V gene's germline CDR1 is MNHEY and CDR2 SVGAGI. The CDR3 loop spans 16 amino acids. The chain's CDR3 is CASSYSGRGSSYEQYF. The DNA for the CDR3 is TGTGCCAGCAGTTACTCAGGGAGAGGGAGCTCCTACGAGCAGTACTTC.

The table lists this clone with a few counts. The V gene is TRBV7-9, the J gene TRBJ2-6; TRBD1 agrees at 7 bases. Germline V gene lookup returns CDR1 SEHNR and CDR2 FQNEAQ (reference sequence). The junction had 6 bases not matched to a gene; V was cut back by 4 bases and J by 0 bases. The CDR3 contains 17 residues. The CDR3 bases are TGTGCCAGCAGCTCGGGGACAGTCTACTCTGGGGCCAACGTCCTGACTTTC. Amino acids: CASSSGTVYSGANVLTF.

This clone was seen a handful of times. The chain employs TRBV28 and TRBJ1-4; D call uncertain. V lost 6 bases, J lost 6 bases, and 11 bases lay in between. This CDR3 comprises 13 residues. CDR1 and CDR2 from the germline V gene are MDHEN and SYDVKM. The CDR3 is CASRPGSYEKLFF. CDR3 sequence (DNA): TGTGCCAGCAGGCCGGGGTCTTATGAAAAACTGTTTTTT.

The chain joins TRBV7-9 to TRBJ1-5, with 9 bases lining up with TRBD1. Germline-derived CDR1 and CDR2 are SEHNR and FQNEAQ (reference sequence). The CDR3 runs 16 residues. The junction had 6 bases not matched to a gene; V was cut back by 1 base and J by 5 bases. The CDR3 reads CASSLGPGQGDQPQHF. For the CDR3, the DNA is TGTGCCAGCAGCTTAGGACCGGGACAGGGTGATCAGCCCCAGCATTTT.

The V gene is TRBV30, the J gene TRBJ2-5, with 9 bases lining up with TRBD2. Germline values: CDR1 GTSNPN, CDR2 SVGIG (reference sequence). With V trimmed by 2 bases and J by 5 bases, 6 bases remained unmatched. This CDR3 is 14 amino acids long. The CDR3 protein is CAWSPGLAQETQYF. The CDR3 bases are TGTGCCTGGAGTCCGGGACTAGCACAGGAGACCCAGTACTTC.

This clone turned up a few times. V gene TRBV5-1 combines with J gene TRBJ2-2, with 8 bases lining up with TRBD1. The CDR3 totals 16 residues. V shed 2 bases, J shed 3 bases, and the junction held 6 bases outside the gene matches. Germline V lookup: CDR1 SGHRS, CDR2 YFSETQ. The DNA of the CDR3 is TGCGCCAGCAGCTTAAACCAGGGGGCGGACACCGGGGAGCTGTTTTTT. This sequence encodes CASSLNQGADTGELFF. Supplemented by reference TRBV5-1 and TRBJ2-2, the full variable domain reads KAGVTQTPRYLIKTRGQQVTLSCSPISGHRSVSWYQQTPGQGLQFLFEYFSETQRNKGNFPGRFSGRQFSNSRSEMNVSTLELGDSALYLCASSLNQGADTGELFFGEGSRLTVL.

This clone was picked up a small number of times. The chain links TRBV7-8 to TRBJ1-5; 7 positions match TRBD1. CDR3 length equals 15 residues. Germline lookup yields CDR1 SGHVS and CDR2 FQNEAQ. Trimming removed 0 bases from V and 5 bases from J; junction bases left unmatched: 4. The CDR3 bases are TGTGCCAGCAGCTTAGCCACAGGGGCCCATCAGCCCCAGCATTTT. Its translation: CASSLATGAHQPQHF.

The chain carries TRBV5-1 and TRBJ2-7; perhaps TRBD1 as D (6 bases). This CDR3 is 14 amino acids long. Trimming removed 0 bases from V and 1 base from J, with 8 bases in between. CDR1 is SGHRS, CDR2 YFSETQ, per germline. CDR3 bases: TGCGCCAGCAGCTTGGGTGGGACATCCTACGAGCAGTACTTC. This encodes CASSLGGTSYEQYF.

The J gene is TRBJ2-1, the V gene TRBV7-3, with 9 nucleotides matching TRBD2. Trimming cost V 2 bases and J 5 bases; bases outside gene matches: 4. This CDR3 is 15 amino acids long. Germline lookup yields CDR1 SGHTA and CDR2 FQGTGA. The CDR3 is CASSLLAGTNNEQFF. The CDR3 DNA reads TGTGCCAGCAGCTTACTAGCGGGGACTAACAATGAGCAGTTCTTC.